Listed below are T cell receptor beta chains from one sample, sequenced in a study of neurological immune-mediated disorders. TCRdb reprocessed the 5' RACE reads with MiXCR, giving one entry per CDR3 protein. The table lists roughly 42,000 distinct CDR3 sequences, about 14% of them singletons, with 11% in the top ten. Source material: PBMCs. All receptors derive from a young man in good health. Each CDR3 is given with its conserved first and last residue. The order of the fields is J gene, CDR3 length, D gene, V gene, clone size, CDR3 DNA, CDR3 protein. D genes are given only for firm matches. Clone size is stated in some rows and not others, as once, few, many or a class when expanded.

j_call: TRBJ1-1
cdr3_length: 13
d_call: .
v_call: TRBV18
clone_size: many
cdr3_nt: TGTGCCAGCTCACCACATGGGAACACTGAAGCTTTCTTT
cdr3_aa: CASSPHGNTEAFF

j_call: TRBJ1-2
cdr3_length: 13
d_call: TRBD1
v_call: TRBV27
clone_size: many
cdr3_nt: TGTGCCAGCAGTCGGGACAGGAGCTATGGCTACACCTTC
cdr3_aa: CASSRDRSYGYTF

j_call: TRBJ2-1
cdr3_length: 15
d_call: TRBD2
v_call: TRBV6-1
clone_size: many
cdr3_nt: TGTGCCAGCAGTGAAATGGCTAGCGGGAGGAATGAGCAGTTCTTC
cdr3_aa: CASSEMASGRNEQFF

j_call: TRBJ1-1
cdr3_length: 15
d_call: .
v_call: TRBV25-1
clone_size: few
cdr3_nt: TGTGCCAGCAGTGAATATGGGGTATTGAACACTGAAGCTTTCTTT
cdr3_aa: CASSEYGVLNTEAFF

j_call: TRBJ2-7
cdr3_length: 13
d_call: .
v_call: TRBV5-1
clone_size: many
cdr3_nt: TGCGCCAGCAGCTTGGTAGGTAGCTACGAGCAGTACTTC
cdr3_aa: CASSLVGSYEQYF

j_call: TRBJ1-4
cdr3_length: 17
d_call: .
v_call: TRBV20-1
clone_size: .
cdr3_nt: TGCAGTGCTAGAGTATACAGTGTCTACAGTGATAATGAAAAACTGTTTTTT
cdr3_aa: CSARVYSVYSDNEKLFF

j_call: TRBJ1-2
cdr3_length: 17
d_call: .
v_call: TRBV24-1
clone_size: many
cdr3_nt: TGTGCCACCAGGGGTGAAGGGGAATCAGGGAGATTAGATGGCTACACCTTC
cdr3_aa: CATRGEGESGRLDGYTF

j_call: TRBJ1-5
cdr3_length: 14
d_call: TRBD1
v_call: TRBV3-1
clone_size: many
cdr3_nt: TGTGCCAGCAGCCGGGGACAGTCGGGTCAGCCCCAGCATTTT
cdr3_aa: CASSRGQSGQPQHF

j_call: TRBJ2-1
cdr3_length: 14
d_call: .
v_call: TRBV5-1
clone_size: many
cdr3_nt: TGCGCCAGCAGCTTGGGTTGGGAGCGCGATGAGCAGTTCTTC
cdr3_aa: CASSLGWERDEQFF

j_call: TRBJ2-7
cdr3_length: 12
d_call: .
v_call: TRBV2
clone_size: many
cdr3_nt: TGTGCCAGCAGTTACCAGGGTAACGAGCAGTACTTC
cdr3_aa: CASSYQGNEQYF

j_call: TRBJ2-1
cdr3_length: 13
d_call: .
v_call: TRBV29-1
clone_size: many
cdr3_nt: TGCAGCGTTGCCTGGTTCCCCTACAATGAGCAGTTCTTC
cdr3_aa: CSVAWFPYNEQFF

j_call: TRBJ2-7
cdr3_length: 17
d_call: TRBD2
v_call: TRBV20-1
clone_size: .
cdr3_nt: TGCAGTGCAACCAGGACTAGCGGGAGGTCACTCCACTACGAGCAGTACTTC
cdr3_aa: CSATRTSGRSLHYEQYF

j_call: TRBJ1-4
cdr3_length: 14
d_call: .
v_call: TRBV7-9
clone_size: many
cdr3_nt: TGTGCCAGCAGCCCGACAGCAACTAATGAAAAACTGTTTTTT
cdr3_aa: CASSPTATNEKLFF

j_call: TRBJ2-1
cdr3_length: 19
d_call: TRBD2
v_call: TRBV24-1
clone_size: many
cdr3_nt: TGTGCCACCAGTGATTTGGGACTAGCGGGAGGGCCCTCCTACAATGAGCAGTTCTTC
cdr3_aa: CATSDLGLAGGPSYNEQFF

j_call: TRBJ2-5
cdr3_length: 12
d_call: .
v_call: TRBV19
clone_size: few
cdr3_nt: TGTGCCAGTAGGGACCAGAGGGAGGACCAGTACTTC
cdr3_aa: CASRDQREDQYF

j_call: TRBJ2-2
cdr3_length: 14
d_call: .
v_call: TRBV5-1
clone_size: many
cdr3_nt: TGCGCCAGCAGCGGCGACAGTTTTAAAGCGGAGCTGTTTTTT
cdr3_aa: CASSGDSFKAELFF

j_call: TRBJ2-7
cdr3_length: 16
d_call: .
v_call: TRBV28
clone_size: many
cdr3_nt: TGTGCCAGCAGGGGACCGTCTCCTAAAACGAACTACGAGCAGTACTTC
cdr3_aa: CASRGPSPKTNYEQYF

j_call: TRBJ1-5
cdr3_length: 15
d_call: .
v_call: TRBV6-6
clone_size: many
cdr3_nt: TGTGCCAGCAGTGGGGGTAGAGTTAACAATCAGCCCCAGCATTTT
cdr3_aa: CASSGGRVNNQPQHF

j_call: TRBJ2-7
cdr3_length: 11
d_call: TRBD2
v_call: TRBV28
clone_size: many
cdr3_nt: TGCAGGGCGGGAGGTACCTACGAGCAGTACTTC
cdr3_aa: CRAGGTYEQYF

j_call: TRBJ2-3
cdr3_length: 15
d_call: .
v_call: TRBV7-2
clone_size: many
cdr3_nt: TGTGCCAGCAGCCCTCGAGGTTCTGGGACAGATACGCAGTATTTT
cdr3_aa: CASSPRGSGTDTQYF

j_call: TRBJ2-2
cdr3_length: 14
d_call: TRBD1
v_call: TRBV12-3/TRBV12-4
clone_size: many
cdr3_nt: TGTGCCAGCAGTCCGACAGGGGGCACCGGGGAGCTGTTTTTT
cdr3_aa: CASSPTGGTGELFF

j_call: TRBJ2-7
cdr3_length: 15
d_call: TRBD2
v_call: TRBV27
clone_size: .
cdr3_nt: TGTGCCAGCAGTGGGCTAAGGGGAGGGAACTACGAGCAGTACTTC
cdr3_aa: CASSGLRGGNYEQYF

j_call: TRBJ2-1
cdr3_length: 13
d_call: TRBD2
v_call: TRBV12-3/TRBV12-4
clone_size: many
cdr3_nt: TGTGCCAGCAGGCCTAGCGGGGGCAATGAGCAGTTCTTC
cdr3_aa: CASRPSGGNEQFF

j_call: TRBJ1-5
cdr3_length: 15
d_call: .
v_call: TRBV4-1
clone_size: many
cdr3_nt: TGCGCCAGCAGCCAAGATGCCTCACGCAATCAGCCCCAGCATTTT
cdr3_aa: CASSQDASRNQPQHF

j_call: TRBJ2-2
cdr3_length: 14
d_call: TRBD1
v_call: TRBV7-3
clone_size: many
cdr3_nt: TGTGCCAGCAGCGCGACAGGGGCGGACGGGGAGCTGTTTTTT
cdr3_aa: CASSATGADGELFF

j_call: TRBJ2-1
cdr3_length: 15
d_call: TRBD2
v_call: TRBV5-1
clone_size: many
cdr3_nt: TGCGCCAGCAGCTGGGACCCGGGACTAGCGGGAGTTAAGTTCTTC
cdr3_aa: CASSWDPGLAGVKFF

j_call: TRBJ2-2
cdr3_length: 14
d_call: .
v_call: TRBV12-3/TRBV12-4
clone_size: .
cdr3_nt: TGTGCCAGCAGTGCCAGAATACAGACCGGGGAGCTGTTTTTT
cdr3_aa: CASSARIQTGELFF

j_call: TRBJ2-1
cdr3_length: 15
d_call: TRBD2
v_call: TRBV18
clone_size: many
cdr3_nt: TGTGCCAGCTCACCACGCGGTAGCGGGGGGGATGAGCAGTTCTTC
cdr3_aa: CASSPRGSGGDEQFF

j_call: TRBJ2-3
cdr3_length: 15
d_call: .
v_call: TRBV20-1
clone_size: many
cdr3_nt: TGCAGTGCTAGAGAGGCTTTACCTAACACAGATACGCAGTATTTT
cdr3_aa: CSAREALPNTDTQYF

j_call: TRBJ2-5
cdr3_length: 15
d_call: TRBD2
v_call: TRBV20-1
clone_size: many
cdr3_nt: TGCAGTGCTCTCCCGGGACTAGCGGCCCAAGAGACCCAGTACTTC
cdr3_aa: CSALPGLAAQETQYF

j_call: TRBJ1-2
cdr3_length: 14
d_call: .
v_call: TRBV29-1
clone_size: many
cdr3_nt: TGCAGCGTCACTTCGGGCGGATCTAACTATGGCTACACCTTC
cdr3_aa: CSVTSGGSNYGYTF

j_call: TRBJ2-5
cdr3_length: 13
d_call: .
v_call: TRBV2
clone_size: few
cdr3_nt: TGTGCCAGCAGGGGACTCCTACTTGGGACCCAGTACTTC
cdr3_aa: CASRGLLLGTQYF

j_call: TRBJ2-1
cdr3_length: 12
d_call: .
v_call: TRBV6-5
clone_size: many
cdr3_nt: TGTGCCAGCAGGGCAACCTACAATGAGCAGTTCTTC
cdr3_aa: CASRATYNEQFF

j_call: TRBJ1-5
cdr3_length: 14
d_call: .
v_call: TRBV20-1
clone_size: many
cdr3_nt: TGCAGTGCTAGGTGGGGGGTTGGGATTCAGCCCCAGCATTTT
cdr3_aa: CSARWGVGIQPQHF

j_call: TRBJ2-7
cdr3_length: 14
d_call: .
v_call: TRBV5-5
clone_size: many
cdr3_nt: TGTGCCAGCAGCTTCTTTGGCGGCTCCTACGAGCAGTACTTC
cdr3_aa: CASSFFGGSYEQYF

j_call: TRBJ2-7
cdr3_length: 14
d_call: TRBD1
v_call: TRBV27
clone_size: many
cdr3_nt: TGTGCCAGCAGTTGGACAGGGGGATCCTACGAGCAGTACTTC
cdr3_aa: CASSWTGGSYEQYF

j_call: TRBJ1-1
cdr3_length: 13
d_call: .
v_call: TRBV5-5
clone_size: many
cdr3_nt: TGTGCCAGCAGCTTGGAGCGATTTGCTGAAGCTTTCTTT
cdr3_aa: CASSLERFAEAFF

j_call: TRBJ1-1
cdr3_length: 14
d_call: TRBD1
v_call: TRBV20-1
clone_size: many
cdr3_nt: TGCAGTGCTAGAGATTCAGGGGGACGGGCAACGGCTTTCTTT
cdr3_aa: CSARDSGGRATAFF

j_call: TRBJ2-5
cdr3_length: 15
d_call: .
v_call: TRBV4-1
clone_size: many
cdr3_nt: TGCGCCAGCAGCCAAGGGACAGAAGTCCAGGAGACCCAGTACTTC
cdr3_aa: CASSQGTEVQETQYF

j_call: TRBJ2-1
cdr3_length: 18
d_call: TRBD2
v_call: TRBV28
clone_size: many
cdr3_nt: TGTGCCAGCAGTACCTACCTAGCGGGAGAGGGGTCCTACAATGAGCAGTTCTTC
cdr3_aa: CASSTYLAGEGSYNEQFF